The T cell receptor beta chain described here comes from a study of CD8 T cells in ankylosing spondylitis. Study-wide points: A motif of under 10 highly homologous TCR beta variants was seen as apparently characteristic of ankylosing spondylitis blood. Significantly higher representation of disease-linked clones was reported for matched ankylosing spondylitis synovial fluid. Disease-linked clones were CD8+ and relatively rare in peripheral blood.

This clonotype was detected only a few times. Antigen specificity is unknown. One entry per CDR3 protein, called by TCRdb with MiXCR from the 5' RACE reads. Found here are hundreds of thousands of distinct CDR3 sequences, about 24% of them singletons; the top ten hold about 0.92%. CDR3 length: 14 residues. V lost 3 bases and J 3 bases, leaving 10 bases between the germline ends. Germline CDR1 and CDR2: SGHRS and YFSETQ. V is TRBV5-1 and J is TRBJ2-1; D tentatively reads TRBD1 or TRBD2 (5 bases each). This TCR was sampled from a male donor with ankylosing spondylitis. Sequencing input: blood, either unsorted or a sorted T cell fraction (not recorded which). The CDR3 here is CASSSSGHYNEQFF. The CDR3 DNA follows: TGCGCCAGCAGCTCAAGCGGACACTACAATGAGCAGTTCTTC.